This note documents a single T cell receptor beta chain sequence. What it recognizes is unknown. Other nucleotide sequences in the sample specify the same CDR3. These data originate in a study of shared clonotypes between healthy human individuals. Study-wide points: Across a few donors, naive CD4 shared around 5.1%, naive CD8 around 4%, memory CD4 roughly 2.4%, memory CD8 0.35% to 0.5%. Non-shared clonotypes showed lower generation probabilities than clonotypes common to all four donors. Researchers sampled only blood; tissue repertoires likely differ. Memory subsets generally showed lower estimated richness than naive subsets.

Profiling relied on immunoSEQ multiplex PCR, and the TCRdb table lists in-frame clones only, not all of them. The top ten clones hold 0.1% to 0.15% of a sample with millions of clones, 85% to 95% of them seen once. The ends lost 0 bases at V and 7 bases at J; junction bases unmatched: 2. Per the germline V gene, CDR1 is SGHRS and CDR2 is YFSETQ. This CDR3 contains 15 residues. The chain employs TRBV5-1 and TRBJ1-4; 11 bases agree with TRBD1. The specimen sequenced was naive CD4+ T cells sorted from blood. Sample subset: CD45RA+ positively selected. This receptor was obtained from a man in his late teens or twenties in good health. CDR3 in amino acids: CASSLAGQGGEKLFF. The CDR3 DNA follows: TGCGCCAGCAGCTTGGCGGGACAGGGGGGTGAAAAACTGTTTTTT.